The rows below give T cell receptor beta chains drawn from one sample of a study of CD8+ T cells in alopecia areata. Generated by immunoSEQ multiplex PCR, the TCRdb table keeps only in-frame clones and is missing some. The repertoire consists of fewer than 250,000 clones, with approximately 52% occurring once and the leading ten covering under 0.5%. Sequencing used CD4+ T cells sorted from blood, obtained at week 0. These receptors came from a human donor with alopecia areata. The CDR3 runs from the conserved cysteine through the conserved F or W. The order of the fields is J gene, clone size, V gene, D gene, CDR3 protein, CDR3 DNA. A D gene is named only where the DNA matches it firmly. Part of the rows lack a size; the others show once, few, many or a class for expanded clones.

>TRBJ1-3|once|TRBV5-1|.
CASSLGGDAGNTIYF
TGCGCCAGCAGCTTGGGAGGAGACGCTGGAAACACCATATATTTT
>TRBJ1-1|once|TRBV10-3|.
CAIRGPLDTEAFF
TGTGCCATCAGGGGCCCTTTGGACACTGAAGCTTTCTTT
>TRBJ1-2|.|TRBV6-6|TRBD1
CASSDSSRDSYGYTF
TGTGCCAGCAGTGATTCTTCCCGGGACAGCTATGGCTACACCTTC
>TRBJ2-5|.|TRBV4-1|TRBD2
CASSLQLAGGPSSETQYF
TGCGCCAGCAGCCTTCAACTAGCGGGAGGGCCGTCCTCGGAGACCCAGTACTTC
>TRBJ2-2|.|TRBV2|.
CASGFRNVNTGELFF
TGTGCCAGCGGTTTCAGAAACGTCAACACCGGGGAGCTGTTTTTT
>TRBJ1-6|few|TRBV7-8|.
CASRREVTYNSPLHF
TGTGCCAGCAGGAGGGAGGTCACCTATAATTCACCCCTCCACTTT
>TRBJ2-7|.|TRBV13|TRBD1
CASSLDRDRTYEQYF
TGTGCCAGCAGCTTGGACCGGGACAGAACCTACGAGCAGTACTTC
>TRBJ2-1|.|TRBV29-1|TRBD2
CSARTSGRAEQFF
TGCAGCGCCCGGACTAGCGGGAGGGCAGAGCAGTTCTTC
>TRBJ2-1|.|TRBV4-1|.
CASSRRSAPNNEQFF
TGCGCCAGCAGCCGGCGGAGTGCCCCGAACAATGAGCAGTTCTTC
>TRBJ2-7|.|TRBV29-1|TRBD2
CSVVSSGGSTYEQYF
TGCAGCGTTGTATCTAGCGGGGGGTCCACCTACGAGCAGTACTTC
>TRBJ1-1|few|TRBV14|.
CASSQWGRGEAFF
TGTGCCAGCAGCCAATGGGGGCGCGGGGAAGCTTTCTTT
>TRBJ2-7|.|TRBV18|.
CASSPPTGNYEQYF
TGTGCCAGCTCACCACCGACAGGTAACTACGAGCAGTACTTC
>TRBJ2-7|.|TRBV29-1|.
CSVGPTFPDYEQYF
TGCAGCGTTGGGCCCACGTTCCCGGACTACGAGCAGTACTTC
>TRBJ2-7|.|TRBV5-1|TRBD2
CASSFDVAGGPNEQYF
TGCGCCAGCAGCTTCGATGTAGCGGGAGGGCCCAACGAGCAGTACTTC
>TRBJ2-1|.|TRBV29-1|.
CSVDRTSNEQFF
TGCAGCGTTGACAGAACTTCGAATGAGCAGTTCTTC
>TRBJ1-2|.|TRBV6-1|.
CASSEANYGYTF
TGTGCCAGCAGTGAAGCCAACTATGGCTACACCTTC
>TRBJ2-3|.|TRBV10-3|.
CAISDLDTQYF
TGTGCCATCAGTGACCTAGATACGCAGTATTTT
>TRBJ1-4|.|TRBV5-1|.
CASSLAGTHDEKLFF
TGCGCCAGCAGCTTGGCCGGGACCCACGATGAAAAACTGTTTTTT
>TRBJ2-2|many|TRBV30|.
CAWSYRDNGELFF
TGTGCCTGGAGTTACAGGGACAACGGGGAGCTGTTTTTT
>TRBJ2-4|.|TRBV14|.
CASSQGGILVAKNIQYF
TGTGCCAGCAGCCAAGGGGGGATCCTAGTGGCCAAAAACATTCAGTACTTC
>TRBJ2-3|.|TRBV2|TRBD2
CASRGGRPTDTQYF
TGTGCCAGCAGGGGAGGGCGCCCCACAGATACGCAGTATTTT
>TRBJ2-3|.|TRBV7-9|.
CASSPPTDTQYF
TGTGCCAGCAGCCCCCCCACAGATACGCAGTATTTT
>TRBJ2-3|.|TRBV29-1|.
CSVRAAGSPDTQYF
TGCAGCGTTCGTGCGGCAGGATCTCCAGATACGCAGTATTTT
>TRBJ1-4|.|TRBV27|.
CASRSTLGNEKLFF
TGTGCCAGCAGATCCACCTTGGGCAATGAAAAACTGTTTTTT
>TRBJ2-6|.|TRBV30|.
CAWSLKGTGANVLTF
TGTGCCTGGAGTCTGAAGGGGACTGGGGCCAACGTCCTGACTTTC
>TRBJ2-7|few|TRBV5-1|TRBD1
CASSPPTGALGEQYF
TGCGCCAGCAGCCCGCCGACAGGGGCTCTTGGCGAGCAGTACTTC
>TRBJ1-1|once|TRBV7-6|.
CASSTSGFENTEAFF
TGTGCCAGCAGCACCTCGGGATTTGAGAACACTGAAGCTTTCTTT
>TRBJ2-3|.|TRBV6-1|TRBD2
CASSATVSGGSSTDTQYF
TGTGCCAGCAGTGCCACAGTTAGCGGGGGGTCTAGCACAGATACGCAGTATTTT
>TRBJ2-3|.|TRBV29-1|TRBD2
CSVGRAADTQYF
TGCAGCGTAGGGAGGGCCGCAGATACGCAGTATTTT
>TRBJ1-3|few|TRBV9|TRBD1
CASSPKTGGGNTIYF
TGTGCCAGCAGTCCTAAGACAGGGGGAGGAAACACCATATATTTT
>TRBJ1-2|few|TRBV4-1|.
CASSQVQGPINGYTF
TGCGCCAGCAGCCAAGTTCAGGGGCCGATCAATGGCTACACCTTC
>TRBJ1-2|once|TRBV6-5|TRBD1
CASSTTGANYGYTF
TGTGCCAGCAGCACGACAGGGGCTAACTATGGCTACACCTTC
>TRBJ1-5|.|TRBV10-3|.
CAISEGGTGHNQPQHF
TGTGCCATCAGTGAGGGGGGTACGGGACACAATCAGCCCCAGCATTTT
>TRBJ2-3|.|TRBV9|.
CASSVGVLTGTDTQYF
TGTGCCAGCAGCGTAGGCGTCTTGACAGGCACAGATACGCAGTATTTT
>TRBJ2-5|.|TRBV6-1|.
CASGTETQYF
TGTGCCAGTGGGACGGAGACCCAGTACTTC
>TRBJ2-5|.|TRBV7-7|TRBD1
CASSLGQGTSETQYF
TGTGCTAGCAGTCTAGGACAGGGAACTTCAGAGACCCAGTACTTC
>TRBJ2-4|.|TRBV5-1|.
CASSEDHRMLAKNIQYF
TGCGCCAGCAGCGAGGATCACAGGATGCTAGCCAAAAACATTCAGTACTTC
>TRBJ2-7|.|TRBV30|TRBD2
CAWSGTSGGSYEQYF
TGTGCCTGGAGTGGGACTAGCGGGGGCTCCTACGAGCAGTACTTC
>TRBJ2-2|once|TRBV11-2|.
CASSRRTGWTGELFF
TGTGCCAGCAGTCGGAGAACAGGGTGGACCGGGGAGCTGTTTTTT
>TRBJ2-1|.|TRBV18|.
CASSPPNNNEQFF
TGTGCCAGCTCACCACCGAATAACAATGAGCAGTTCTTC
>TRBJ2-7|.|TRBV15|TRBD2
CATSREREGYEQYF
TGTGCCACCAGCAGAGAGCGGGAGGGCTACGAGCAGTACTTC
>TRBJ2-2|few|TRBV19|.
CASSYPRSSLFF
TGTGCCAGTAGCTACCCCAGGTCCTCGCTGTTTTTT
>TRBJ1-1|.|TRBV29-1|.
CSVSRGGTEAFF
TGCAGCGTTAGTCGCGGGGGCACTGAAGCTTTCTTT
>TRBJ1-2|.|TRBV5-1|.
CASSPRTGSGGLARGYTF
TGCGCCAGCAGCCCTCGTACCGGGTCCGGAGGTTTGGCGCGAGGCTACACCTTC
>TRBJ1-2|few|TRBV5-6|.
CASSLEPYGYTF
TGTGCCAGCAGCTTGGAGCCCTATGGCTACACCTTC
>TRBJ1-3|.|TRBV11-2|.
CASSSNTGVSGNTIYF
TGTGCCAGCAGCTCAAACACGGGCGTCTCTGGAAACACCATATATTTT
>TRBJ1-5|.|TRBV30|.
CAWSEGYGQPQHF
TGTGCCTGGAGTGAAGGGTACGGTCAGCCCCAGCATTTT
>TRBJ2-5|.|TRBV2|TRBD1
CASSVDRGRETQYF
TGTGCCAGCAGTGTCGACAGGGGAAGGGAGACCCAGTACTTC
>TRBJ1-1|.|TRBV29-1|.
CSVVEGATNTEAFF
TGCAGCGTGGTTGAAGGGGCTACGAACACTGAAGCTTTCTTT
>TRBJ2-3|.|TRBV29-1|TRBD1
CSAEGQGRDTQYF
TGCAGCGCCGAAGGACAGGGTAGAGATACGCAGTATTTT
>TRBJ1-2|.|TRBV7-6|TRBD1
CASSNTGGGGYTF
TGTGCCAGCAGCAACACAGGGGGCGGTGGCTACACCTTC